These T cell receptor beta chains were read from a single sample in a study of blood T cell repertoires in COVID-19. The repertoire was sequenced with immunoSEQ multiplex PCR; TCRdb's copy has only in-frame clones and lacks some. The data contain tens of thousands of clones, 75% to 85% of them singletons. The sequenced sample consisted of peripheral blood. Receptor source: a woman aged 55-69 years with acute or convalescent COVID-19. Each CDR3 is given with its conserved first and last residue. The order of the fields is clone size, V gene, J gene, CDR3 protein. Not all rows give a size; the values are once, few, many and, for expanded clones, a class.

-	TRBV19	TRBJ1-1	CASSVDRVNTEAFF
-	TRBV5-1	TRBJ2-6	CASSRDGQTGANVLTF
few	TRBV12-3/TRBV12-4	TRBJ2-7	CASSPDMTYEQYF
-	TRBV19	TRBJ1-6	CASKAQGESSPLHF
-	TRBV11-2	TRBJ2-7	CASSLGHTSYEQYF
-	TRBV24-1	TRBJ2-6	CATSDRGFGANVLTF
-	TRBV7-2	TRBJ1-1	CASSWEQGRAEAFF
-	TRBV5-1	TRBJ2-6	CASSSNLQGTSLSGANVLTF
once	TRBV29-1	TRBJ2-5	CSVVTRRETQYF
-	TRBV3-1/TRBV3-2	TRBJ1-3	CASSQQGNSGNTIYF
-	TRBV9	TRBJ2-1	CASSVGRGSTEQFF
-	TRBV29-1	TRBJ1-2	CSVDVQTQSGYTF
-	TRBV15	TRBJ1-6	CATSRVAYNSPLHF
-	TRBV6-1	TRBJ1-2	CASSEVGRDYGYTF
-	TRBV6-5	TRBJ2-4	CASSYERGNIQYF
-	TRBV19	TRBJ1-1	CASSETLLFTEAFF
-	TRBV9	TRBJ2-3	CASSVASSGDTQYF
-	TRBV5-6	TRBJ2-1	CASSLVPSGSNEQFF
-	TRBV20-1	TRBJ1-2	CSASRMGHGYTF
-	TRBV29-1	TRBJ2-3	CSVETGVDTQYF
-	TRBV5-1	TRBJ2-7	CASSLGGTGTYEQYF
-	TRBV3-1/TRBV3-2	TRBJ2-6	CATKGTETGPSSGANVLTF
-	TRBV14	TRBJ2-7	CASSGTGGLSYEQYF
-	TRBV7-3	TRBJ2-3	CASSSPGEGSDTQYF
-	TRBV10-3	TRBJ1-1	CAISEGRDTEAFF
-	TRBV5-6	TRBJ1-1	CASSLSTGGETEAFF
-	TRBV3-1/TRBV3-2	TRBJ2-7	CASSRIRKRSGDSYEQYF
-	TRBV19	TRBJ1-1	CASSIIEASEAFF
-	TRBV5-1	TRBJ2-5	CASSLAVGGAVETQYF
-	TRBV6-1	TRBJ2-2	CASSEAYRGPGTGELFF
few	TRBV7-2	TRBJ2-1	CASSPRTSGGREFF
-	TRBV20-1	TRBJ1-1	CSATENEAFF
-	TRBV7-3	TRBJ1-2	CASSLNTGVGYTF
-	TRBV7-9	TRBJ2-1	CASSLLPGTGGNEQFF
-	TRBV18	TRBJ1-2	CASSTDRGLGYTF
-	TRBV6-1	TRBJ2-2	CASSEALAGGSNTGELFF
-	TRBV10-3	TRBJ1-1	CAISAQGAGTEAFF
-	TRBV9	TRBJ2-1	CASSPGEADLGYSSYNEQFF
once	TRBV11-2	TRBJ2-1	CASSLGRGQASSSYNEQFF
-	TRBV7-3	TRBJ1-6	CASSFGRVDSPLHF
-	TRBV2	TRBJ1-1	CASSRGDRAFPTEAFF
-	TRBV19	TRBJ1-5	CASSGGTGGGQPQHF
once	TRBV20-1	TRBJ1-1	CSADKNTEAFF
-	TRBV5-5	TRBJ1-4	CASSPREGWDEKLFF
-	TRBV10-3	TRBJ1-6	CAISEPGFGDSPLHF
-	TRBV9	TRBJ1-6	CASRGADDYNSPLHF
-	TRBV29-1	TRBJ2-2	CSVRSPRATGELFF
-	TRBV2	TRBJ2-1	CASSEATGGGNEQFF
-	TRBV6-1	TRBJ2-7	CASSDRQGAHEQYF
-	TRBV29-1	TRBJ2-5	CSVSKGTGAGETQYF
-	TRBV9	TRBJ2-5	CASSFGTSAEETQYF
-	TRBV25-1	TRBJ2-7	CASSLGTGSYEQYF
-	TRBV11-2	TRBJ2-7	CASTLAGREMGYEQYF
-	TRBV18	TRBJ2-6	CASSPRTGAFSGANVLTF